Included here is one T cell receptor beta chain sequence, with context. Its target is not known. This entry belongs to a study of post-analysis software for immune sequencing data. Study-level points and caveats: Elevated frequency relative to controls characterized a handful of TRBV segments in patients, TRBV5-6, TRBV5-1 and TRBV20-1 among them.

TCR beta cDNA libraries included unique molecular identifiers. One entry per CDR3 protein results from TCRdb running MiXCR on the PCR reads. The data contain some 800,000 distinct CDR3 sequences, 35% to 55% of them singletons. The germline V and J ends were trimmed by 3 bases and 4 bases, with 7 bases remaining between them. CDR3 length: 13 residues. The receptor was isolated from a girl aged 10 to 17 with multiple sclerosis. V and J are TRBV12-3 or TRBV12-4 and TRBJ1-5; D is uncertain. Sequencing used blood. This chain's CDR3 is CASSLRENQPQHF. The CDR3 coding sequence is TGTGCCAGCAGTTTGAGAGAGAATCAGCCCCAGCATTTT.